This entry lists 5 T cell receptor beta chains sequenced from one sample in a study of T cell responses to AZD1222 COVID-19 vaccine. Sequencing used immunoSEQ multiplex PCR; TCRdb keeps in-frame clones, though not all of them. The data contain under 200,000 clones, roughly nine tenths of them singletons. Sequences were derived from peripheral blood, sampled on day 0 of AZD1222 vaccination. The receptors were gathered from an adult in good health.

This chain links TRBV6-5 with TRBJ1-1; no definite D call. The CDR3 is 14 amino acids. CDR1 and CDR2 from the germline V gene are MNHEY and SVGAGI. Trimming shortened V by 0 bases and J by 4 bases, and 9 bases separated the two germline ends. The CDR3 region is CASSYSTTITEAFF. In nucleotides, the CDR3 is TGTGCCAGCAGTTACTCGACGACAATCACTGAAGCTTTCTTT.

This chain links TRBV11-2 with TRBJ2-7; 7 bases fit TRBD1. Losses at the gene ends were 2 bases for V and 4 bases for J; bases not matched to a gene: 14. This CDR3 is built from 17 residues. Germline loops: CDR1 SGHAT, CDR2 FQNNGV. The CDR3 DNA is TGTGCCAGCAGCTTATCAACTCCGTCCCGGGACAGATACGAGCAGTACTTC. Translating gives CASSLSTPSRDRYEQYF.

The V call is TRBV3-1 (or the pseudogene TRBV3-2), the J call TRBJ1-2, with no clear D. V lost 0 bases and J lost 5, with 13 bases in between. The CDR3 consists of 15 residues. Germline CDR1 reads LGHDT; CDR2 reads YNNKEL (reference sequence). The DNA for the CDR3 is TGTGCCAGCAGCCAAGATCTCCCCTGGCCGTATGGCTACACCTTC. Protein product: CASSQDLPWPYGYTF.

The V call is TRBV4-1, the J call TRBJ1-4; weak D call: TRBD1 (5 bases). Trimming stripped 0 bases from V and 1 base from J, with 15 bases between. The CDR3 spans 18 residues. The germline V gene encodes CDR1 MGHRA and CDR2 YSYEKL. The CDR3 spells CASSQDFLDIKTNEKLFF. The CDR3 nucleotides are TGCGCCAGCAGCCAAGATTTCTTGGACATAAAAACTAATGAAAAACTGTTTTTT.

The genes are TRBV5-6 and TRBJ2-2; D is uncertain. CDR3 length: 14 residues. The germline V gene encodes CDR1 SGHDT and CDR2 YYEEEE. V was cut by 0 bases and J by 0 bases, with 3 bases left in between. The CDR3 nucleotides are TGTGCCAGCAGCTTGGGTGCGAACACCGGGGAGCTGTTTTTT. This codes for CASSLGANTGELFF.